The clone carrying this T cell receptor (beta chain) was recorded at least ten times. What it recognizes is unknown. This sample is part of a study of T cells in Graves' hyperthyroidism and ophthalmopathy. Study observations and caveats: The model identified upcoming ophthalmopathy a median about six months ahead of onset. Using 13 V-J features, a model discriminated ophthalmopathy from stable hyperthyroidism.

Exclusion followed for patients with uncontrolled infection, other autoimmune disease, pregnancy or lactation. PBMCs were sourced from less than 13 ml fresh peripheral blood. V dropped 2 bases and J dropped 1 base, with 8 bases sitting between them. Germline V lookup: CDR1 SEHNR, CDR2 FQNEAQ (reference sequence). The CDR3 consists of 14 residues. The CDR3 regions of TCR beta were amplified from RNA transcripts. The primer set for the first-round RT-PCR of the TCR CDR3 was HTBI. TCRdb independently ran MiXCR on the multiplex PCR reads; one entry per CDR3 protein. The repertoire holds more than 300,000 distinct CDR3 sequences, with approximately 15% as singletons.

The sequencing sample was made of blood. The chain uses TRBV7-9 and TRBJ1-1; weak D call: TRBD1 (5 bases). The sequence came from a woman aged 55-70 years with Graves' hyperthyroidism. The CDR3 region has the DNA TGTGCCAGCAGCTTAAGGGGAACGAACACTGAAGCTTTCTTT. Translating it yields CASSLRGTNTEAFF. Supplemented by reference TRBV7-9 and TRBJ1-1, the full variable domain reads DTGVSQNPRHKITKRGQNVTFRCDPISEHNRLYWYRQTLGQGPEFLTYFQNEAQLEKSRLLSDRFSAERPKGSFSTLEIQRTEQGDSAMYLCASSLRGTNTEAFFGQGTRLTVV.